This TCR beta chain emerged from a study of T cells in localized non-small cell lung cancer. TCRdb's table, derived via immunoSEQ multiplex PCR, lists solely in-frame clones and lacks some. Of fewer than 40,000 clones detected, around 86% appear once; the ten largest clones hold around 4.2%. Regarding this clone: Antigen specificity is unknown.

The CDR3 runs to 13 residues. Germline assignment: CDR1 SGDLS and CDR2 YYNGEE. V lost 0 bases and J 7 bases, leaving 10 bases between the germline ends. Study-wide results and caveats: Turning up in adjacent lung were a median roughly 50 of the top 100 tumor clones.

The chain joins TRBV9 to TRBJ1-2, with a weak D call TRBD1 (5 bases). Specimen: peripheral blood, collected before any cancer treatment. The sequence was obtained from a male donor older than 55 with stage III lung adenocarcinoma. The CDR3 DNA reads as TGTGCCAGCAGCGTAGATCCGACAGTTGGCTACACCTTC. Residues: CASSVDPTVGYTF.